Described below is a single T cell receptor (beta chain) sequence and its context. The antigen is unknown. Constant-segment-primed 5'RACE gave TCR alpha and TCR beta cDNA libraries with sample barcodes and UMIs. A single record per CDR3 protein comes from TCRdb applying MiXCR to the 5' RACE reads. Among 300,000 to 400,000 distinct CDR3 sequences listed, 13% to 15% were seen once. This specimen belongs to a study of T-cell memory formation after mild COVID-19. Study-wide background: Largely donor-specific sequence clusters came from two donors. Points from the study as a whole: Clones contracting across day 15 to 85 had a balanced CD4/CD8 profile; later expanding clones leaned CD4+. Contracting clones localized mainly to CM and EM when CD4+ and mainly to EMRA when CD8+.

V gave up 4 bases and J gave up 8 bases; unmatched junction bases: 5. The CDR3 is 14 amino acids. The germline gives CDR1 LGHNA, CDR2 YNFKEQ. What was sequenced was PBMCs or a T cell subset sorted from them (not recorded which). The V call is TRBV4-2, the J call TRBJ1-1; TRBD1 matches at 12 bases. The source is a man aged 18 to 29 who had mild COVID-19 (a few samples of this study predate the infection). Cell type and time point are not known. CDR3 coding DNA: TGTGCCAGCAGCCGGGGACAGGGGGCCTTCGAAGCTTTCTTT. It translates to CASSRGQGAFEAFF.